This T cell receptor (beta chain) was found in a study of shared clonotypes between healthy human individuals. Study context: The people who gave samples were a couple of women and three men aged 18 to 49.

The germline V gene encodes CDR1 SGHRS and CDR2 YFSETQ. The length of the CDR3 is 17 residues. J lost 5 bases, V lost 3 bases, and 13 bases had no gene match. It was across several immunoSEQ plates that each subset's genomic DNA was evenly split. As originally analysed: Junction-only immunoSEQ data arrived without quality scores, meaning filtering differed. Using immunoSEQ multiplex PCR, the repertoire was profiled, and TCRdb retains in-frame clones only, with some absent. For V, J and clone size, that table is used; D and trimming come from the DNA. The sample records over 850,000 clones, 78% being singletons.

The sequenced sample was memory CD4+ T cells from PBMCs. Subset denoted: CD45RA-negative fraction. The TCR was taken from a man in his late teens or twenties in good health. Some clones in this sample may be carry-over from other donors' samples. The V call is TRBV5-1, the J call TRBJ2-3; 9 bases align to TRBD2. CDR3 in amino acids: CASSSQGGSGSGDTQYF. CDR3 nucleotides: TGCGCCAGCAGCTCCCAAGGGGGTAGCGGGAGCGGAGATACGCAGTATTTT.